Below are 2 T cell receptor beta chains sequenced from a single sample in a study of OX40 agonist ivuxolimab in advanced cancers. The method behind the library was the immunoSEQ multiplex PCR assay. What TCRdb holds here is the immuneACCESS table cut down to in-frame rearrangements. Part of the clones is not present; checked against another copy, under half of the missing clones reflect an unresolved V gene, and the others are unexplained. This sample holds fewer than 90,000 clones; roughly 92% were observed only once. Around 2.8% of the sample goes to the ten largest clones. Sample: CD4+ or CD8+ T cells sorted from blood, taken in a trial of the OX40 agonist ivuxolimab. All receptors come from an adult with an advanced solid tumor such as melanoma, head and neck, liver or kidney cancer.

V usage is TRBV7-2 and J usage is TRBJ2-5, with D possibly TRBD2 on 5 matching bases. The CDR3 runs 14 residues. Germline V lookup: CDR1 SGHTA, CDR2 FQGNSA. V dropped 1 base and J dropped 5 bases, with 11 bases sitting between them. CDR3 amino acids: CASSLEYRGETQYF. The CDR3 bases are TGTGCCAGCAGCTTAGAATATCGGGGTGAGACCCAGTACTTC.

The J gene is TRBJ1-5, the V gene TRBV28, with unresolved D. The ends were cut back, 2 bases at V and 7 bases at J, with 9 bases in the middle. Germline V gives CDR1 MDHEN, CDR2 SYDVKM. This CDR3 is built from 13 residues. CDR3 sequence: CASSLVFRQPQHF. Here the CDR3 DNA reads TGTGCCAGCAGTTTAGTCTTCCGACAGCCCCAGCATTTT.